One T cell receptor (beta chain) is described in this entry. This receptor's antigen is unknown. No per-base quality is available; no much larger clone lies one base away. The data originate from a study of blood T cell repertoires in COVID-19 (dated by TCRdb to about 2020). Broadly, across the study: Collaborator samples came from the United States, Italy and Spain and covered acute and convalescent phases of COVID-19. Where available, HLA class I and class II types were obtained from metadata supplied by the sample provider rather than from assay-based typing. Subjects who had been exposed to COVID-19, were actively infected with it, or had recovered from it provided the deeply sampled blood TCRbeta repertoires that made up the dataset. The repertoires were made available in a free public database intended to serve as a resource for research on the immune response to SARS-CoV-2. Sample metadata almost always included a de-identified subject ID, COVID-19 status, age in years and sex. The material from the prospective study consisted of cDNA or gDNA derived from T cells, B-cell-depleted T cells, or PBMCs. Samples were obtained from the ongoing ImmuneRACE study (first 160 participants) and from some 1,300 subjects provided by 6 global collaborators. The study at large found these results: Clinical and demographic metadata were provided uncurated, with the amount varying by source and participant.

TCRbeta CDR3 regions were amplified from genomic DNA by means of the immunoSEQ Assay, a bias-controlled multiplex PCR. Per the source publication's procedure: Within the assay, amplification of reference gene primers was used to estimate how many nucleated cells each sample contained. To quantify the absolute abundance of each unique TCRbeta CDR3 rearrangement, sequence reads were collapsed and filtered. Productive Simpson clonality was computed per sample as the square root of Simpson's diversity index over productive rearrangements. TCRdb carries this immuneACCESS record with in-frame sequences only. Its versions omit some clonotypes, under half of them owing to an unresolved V gene in the studies checked, with the rest unexplained. The V and J calls and the clone size are those of that table, but D and trimming were determined from the DNA. This sample holds 350,000 to 450,000 clones; approximately 90% were observed only once. Approximately 1.2% of the sample comes from the top ten.

Participants in the prospective study were aged about 18 to 89 years, lived in 20 to 25 United States geographic areas, and enrolled through a virtual design. To assign participants to cohorts, the prospective study relied on clinical history that participants themselves reported in a screening survey and a study questionnaire. For ImmuneRACE Cohort 3, a participant was defined as recovered based on two consecutive negative NP/OP PCR tests, clearance by a healthcare professional, or resolution of symptoms. Each participant in the prospective study had whole blood, serum and a nasopharyngeal or oropharyngeal swab collected by mobile phlebotomists. Participants in the prospective study had the option to provide additional blood draws and questionnaires over a roughly 2-month period. Prospective study blood samples were shipped either frozen or at room temperature before DNA extraction. Reading the germline V gene (reference sequence) gives CDR1 WNHNN and CDR2 SYGVQD. Between the V and J ends, shortened by 9 bases and 0 bases respectively, the junction contains 11 bases. The CDR3 runs 13 residues from the cysteine to the phenylalanine. The kept DNA is CDR3 alone, 39 bases in frame from the first base.

Specimen: PBMCs or T cells enriched from blood (not recorded which). The receptor chain draws on TRBV10-1 and TRBJ1-1; TRBD1 could be the D gene, as 5 bases match. The clonotype originates from a man under 40 who had recovered from COVID-19. This receptor carries the CDR3 CASQDTMNTEAFF. In nucleotides, the sequence is TGCGCCAGTCAGGACACCATGAACACTGAAGCTTTCTTT.